This T cell receptor beta chain was captured in a study of T-cell memory formation after mild COVID-19. About the study: Across donors, TCR clusters were largely donor specific.

TCR alpha and TCR beta cDNA libraries carrying sample barcodes and UMIs were produced by 5'RACE using constant-segment primers. Each CDR3 protein is one row after TCRdb ran MiXCR on the 5' RACE reads. The sample contains approximately 190,000 distinct CDR3 sequences, roughly 18% of which appear only once. The V and J ends lost 4 bases and 9 bases respectively, with 22 bases between them. The length of the CDR3 is 15 residues. Germline V lookup: CDR1 LGHDT, CDR2 YNNKEL (reference sequence). Notes on the study in general: Clones which contracted sat mainly in CM and EM if CD4+, and in EMRA if CD8+. Clones that contracted from day 15 to 85 were balanced CD4/CD8, while later expanders leaned CD4+.

With regard to this clonotype: The antigen is undetermined.

Sequencing input: PBMCs or a T cell subset sorted from them (not recorded which). This TCR was recovered from an adult woman who had mild COVID-19 (a few samples of this study predate the infection). Cell type and time point are not known. The chain links TRBV3-1 to TRBJ2-7; possible D gene TRBD2, 5 bases. CDR3 bases: TGTGCCAGCAGCCTTTTGGATAGCGCACCGGGGTGGCAGTACTTC. Residues: CASSLLDSAPGWQYF.